The next 10 T cell receptor beta chains were all read from a single sample in a study of shared clonotypes between healthy human individuals (dated by TCRdb to the early 2020s). Libraries were prepared through the immunoSEQ multiplex PCR assay. The immuneACCESS repertoire file appears here via TCRdb, limited to in-frame rearrangements. These files lack a portion of the clones; in checked studies, under half of the deficit traces to unresolved V genes, and the cause of the others is not known. This sample is represented by about 610,000 clones; approximately 97% of them were singletons. The ten largest clonotypes hold less than 0.065% of the sample. Sequencing used naive CD4+ T cells sorted from blood. The cell subset or site label, as the study defines it: CD45RA+ positively selected. Source of these receptors: a woman aged 25 to 39 in good health.

This chain uses TRBV7-7 with TRBJ2-3, with D possibly TRBD2 on 6 matching bases. Germline CDR1 SSHAT, CDR2 FNYEAQ (reference sequence). The CDR3 extends over 15 amino acids. The germline V and J ends were trimmed by 1 base and 1 base, with 9 bases remaining between them. CDR3 residues: CASSLVPGGTDTQYF. The DNA for the CDR3 is TGTGCCAGCAGCTTAGTCCCGGGAGGCACAGATACGCAGTATTTT.

This sequence joins TRBV10-1 and TRBJ2-7; 8 bases match TRBD1. The CDR3 extends over 14 amino acids. Germline values: CDR1 WNHNN, CDR2 SYGVQD (reference sequence). V lost 6 bases and J lost 5; bases outside the gene matches: 9. CDR3 sequence reads: CASRSPDRVNEQYF. The CDR3 DNA sequence: TGCGCCAGCAGGTCCCCGGACAGGGTCAACGAGCAGTACTTC.

In this sample, this clone turned up once. The genes are TRBV5-1 and TRBJ2-1; D is possibly TRBD1 (6 bases). The CDR3 is 16 residues long. Germline CDR1 SGHRS, CDR2 YFSETQ. V was trimmed by 2 bases and J by 0 bases, leaving 12 bases between them. The DNA of the CDR3 is TGCGCCAGCAGCTTACAGGGAGTCGGCTCCTACAATGAGCAGTTCTTC. This sequence encodes CASSLQGVGSYNEQFF.

This clone has a single count. This chain uses TRBV6-1 with TRBJ2-2; 14 bases are a match to TRBD2. CDR3 length equals 16 residues. Germline assignment: CDR1 MNHNS and CDR2 SASEGT. The junction had 5 bases not matched to a gene; V was cut back by 5 bases and J by 6 bases. CDR3 sequence: CASSKGTSGSAGELFF. The CDR3 DNA is TGTGCCAGCAGTAAAGGGACTAGCGGGAGTGCCGGGGAGCTGTTTTTT.

J is TRBJ2-1 and V is TRBV7-9; 9 nucleotides agree with TRBD2. Losses at the gene ends were 5 bases for V and 3 bases for J; bases not matched to a gene: 5. Germline V CDR1 and CDR2: SEHNR, FQNEAQ (reference sequence). The CDR3 totals 15 residues. This CDR3 is CASSPGLASYNEQFF. CDR3 nucleotide sequence: TGTGCCAGCAGCCCAGGACTAGCGAGCTACAATGAGCAGTTCTTC. The full variable domain, with the rest looked up from reference TRBV7-9 and TRBJ2-1, is DTGVSQNPRHKITKRGQNVTFRCDPISEHNRLYWYRQTLGQGPEFLTYFQNEAQLEKSRLLSDRFSAERPKGSFSTLEIQRTEQGDSAMYLCASSPGLASYNEQFFGPGTRLTVL.

V is TRBV6-1 and J is TRBJ2-3; TRBD2 agrees at 9 bases. In germline, CDR1 is MNHNS, CDR2 SASEGT. Trimming cost V 6 bases and J 1 base; bases outside gene matches: 5. The length of the CDR3 is 15 residues. CDR3: CASRLAGLRTDTQYF. In nucleotides, the CDR3 is TGTGCCAGCAGACTAGCGGGCTTACGCACAGATACGCAGTATTTT.

The V call is TRBV30, the J call TRBJ2-7, with a weak D call TRBD1 (6 bases). The CDR3 runs 13 residues. Germline V gene data show CDR1 as GTSNPN and CDR2 as SVGIG (reference sequence). Trimming shortened V by 2 bases and J by 2 bases, and 10 bases separated the two germline ends. The CDR3 DNA follows: TGTGCCTGGAGTTCCACAGGGACCTACGAGCAGTACTTC. Protein sequence: CAWSSTGTYEQYF.

As DNA, the CDR3 is TGCGCCAGCAGACTGACTAGCCCGCTATACTCCTACAATGAGCAGTTCTTC. Amino acid sequence: CASRLTSPLYSYNEQFF. The chain joins TRBV5-1 to TRBJ2-1; 7 positions match TRBD2. The V gene end was trimmed by 5 bases and the J gene end by 0 bases; junction bases not matched to a gene: 11. Germline loops: CDR1 SGHRS, CDR2 YFSETQ. The CDR3 covers 17 residues.

This clone was detected only once. Written as DNA, the CDR3 is TGTGCCAGCAGTGATTCGAGGGGTCCTTTTTTGACCCAGCATTTT. Translated: CASSDSRGPFLTQHF. The chain carries TRBV2 and TRBJ1-5, with D possibly matching TRBD1 (5 bases). Trimming stripped 3 bases from V and 11 bases from J, with 20 bases between. From germline, CDR1 is SNHLY and CDR2 FYNNEI. The CDR3 has 15 residues.

This clone was counted a single time. The V and J genes are TRBV7-2 and TRBJ1-6; no reliable D call. V lost 1 base and J 10 bases, leaving 5 bases between the germline ends. Looked up from germline, CDR1 is SGHTA and CDR2 is FQGNSA. The CDR3 length is 12 residues. The DNA for the CDR3 is TGTGCCAGCAGCTTAGTGCTCTCACCCCTCCACTTT. Residues: CASSLVLSPLHF.